Presented here are 27 T cell receptor beta chains from one specimen sequenced in a study of OX40 agonist ivuxolimab in advanced cancers. Generated by immunoSEQ multiplex PCR, the TCRdb table keeps only in-frame clones and is missing some. Of roughly 66,000 clones listed, 87% are singletons. Source: CD4+ or CD8+ T cells sorted from blood, taken in a trial of the OX40 agonist ivuxolimab. These receptors were taken from an adult with an advanced solid tumor such as melanoma, head and neck, liver or kidney cancer.

V usage is TRBV6-5 and J usage is TRBJ1-5; D gene unclear. The CDR3 sequence is 14 residues long. Trimming pared 1 base from V and 9 bases from J, leaving 13 bases between. Germline V gene lookup returns CDR1 MNHEY and CDR2 SVGAGI. CDR3 in amino acids: CASSYLGPGAPQHF. DNA for the CDR3: TGTGCCAGCAGTTACTTGGGCCCGGGTGCGCCCCAGCATTTT.

In this sample, this clone turned up a few times. The CDR3 sequence: CASSQEDGANTGELFF. The CDR3 coding sequence is TGCGCCAGCAGCCAAGAAGACGGGGCGAACACCGGGGAGCTGTTTTTT. The chain has TRBV4-3 and TRBJ2-2; a weak D match, TRBD2 (5 bases). This CDR3 is 16 amino acids long. Germline V CDR1 and CDR2: LGHNA, YSLEER. Trimming removed 0 bases from V and 0 bases from J, with 8 bases in between.

This clone was seen only a few times. The V and J genes are TRBV11-2 and TRBJ2-5; 12 bases agree with TRBD2. Germline assignment: CDR1 SGHAT and CDR2 FQNNGV. The ends lost 10 bases at V and 0 bases at J; junction bases unmatched: 6. This CDR3 has 15 amino acids. CDR3 sequence (DNA): TGTGCCACCAAAAGACTAGCGGGGGACCAAGAGACCCAGTACTTC. This gives the protein CATKRLAGDQETQYF. Full variable domain (rest looked up from reference TRBV11-2 and TRBJ2-5): EAGVAQSPRYKIIEKRQSVAFWCNPISGHATLYWYQQILGQGPKLLIQFQNNGVVDDSQLPKDRFSAERLKGVDSTLKIQPAKLEDSAVYLCATKRLAGDQETQYFGPGTRLLVL.

The chain combines TRBV7-2 with TRBJ1-2, with D perhaps TRBD1 (5 bases). Looked up from germline, CDR1 is SGHTA and CDR2 is FQGNSA. V lost 5 bases, J lost 4 bases, and 11 bases lay in between. This CDR3 is built from 13 residues. The CDR3 DNA follows: TGTGCCAGCAGCGGAGGTAGGGGCTATGGCTACACCTTC. Translation: CASSGGRGYGYTF.

This chain joins TRBV10-2 and TRBJ2-1; weak D call: TRBD2 (5 bases). The V gene's germline CDR1 is WSHSY and CDR2 SAAADI. The CDR3 consists of 16 residues. Deletions cut 1 base from V and 1 base from J, with 11 bases between. CDR3 sequence reads: CASSEWRGPSYNEQFF. The CDR3 nucleotides are TGCGCCAGCAGTGAGTGGCGCGGGCCTTCCTACAATGAGCAGTTCTTC.

The CDR3 protein is CASNFTGGYGYTF. The CDR3 bases are TGTGCCAGCAATTTTACAGGGGGCTATGGCTACACCTTC. The genes are TRBV9 and TRBJ1-2, with 8 positions matching TRBD1. CDR1 and CDR2 (germline): SGDLS, YYNGEE. The V segment lost 6 bases and the J segment 4 bases; nucleotides outside the gene matches: 5. The CDR3 sequence is 13 residues long.

The V and J genes are TRBV29-1 and TRBJ1-1; weak D call: TRBD1 (5 bases). The CDR3 runs to 13 residues. Germline loops: CDR1 SQVTM, CDR2 ANQGSEA. Trimming shortened V by 7 bases and J by 4 bases, and 16 bases separated the two germline ends. CDR3 amino acids: CSGTDSWGTEAFF. The CDR3 DNA reads TGCAGCGGTACAGACAGCTGGGGCACTGAAGCTTTCTTT.

The rearrangement uses TRBV5-1 and TRBJ2-3, with D perhaps matching TRBD1 (6 bases). CDR3 length: 14 residues. The V gene lost 3 bases and the J gene lost 1 base, with 9 bases spanning the gap. The V gene's germline CDR1 is SGHRS and CDR2 YFSETQ. CDR3 loop: CASSSRQGTDTQYF. The CDR3 bases are TGCGCCAGCAGCTCAAGACAGGGCACAGATACGCAGTATTTT.

The chain carries TRBV28 and TRBJ1-1; weak D call: TRBD1 (5 bases). CDR3 length: 15 residues. Germline CDR1 is MDHEN and CDR2 is SYDVKM. Trimming shortened V by 3 bases and J by 3 bases, and 14 bases separated the two germline ends. This chain's CDR3 is CASSFMGPMDTEAFF. As DNA, the CDR3 is TGTGCCAGCAGTTTTATGGGGCCGATGGACACTGAAGCTTTCTTT.

The CDR3 region is CAWRPRSEQYF. As DNA, the CDR3 is TGTGCCTGGAGGCCCAGGAGCGAGCAGTACTTC. The chain is built from TRBV30 and TRBJ2-7, with D hard to call. Trimming removed 3 bases at V and 6 bases at J, with 9 bases between. The CDR3 has 11 amino acids. Per the germline V gene, CDR1 is GTSNPN and CDR2 is SVGIG (reference sequence).

The gene calls are TRBV6-1 and TRBJ1-1, with 7 bases identical to TRBD1. Germline trimming cut 4 bases from V and 0 bases from J; bases unmatched to any gene: 8. This CDR3 has 16 amino acids. Germline assignment: CDR1 MNHNS and CDR2 SASEGT. The CDR3 DNA reads as TGTGCCAGCAGTGGATTTGGGACAGCCATGAACACTGAAGCTTTCTTT. It is translated as CASSGFGTAMNTEAFF.

V gene TRBV6-6 combines with J gene TRBJ2-5; D is ambiguous. Deletions cut 0 bases from V and 1 base from J, with 9 bases between. This CDR3 has 15 amino acids. The germline CDR1 and CDR2 sequences are MNHNY and SVGAGI (reference sequence). The CDR3 DNA is TGTGCCAGCAGTTACTCGAGCCCAACCCAAGAGACCCAGTACTTC. It yields the protein CASSYSSPTQETQYF.

The chain links TRBV5-3 to TRBJ2-3, with TRBD2 as a possible D gene (5 bases). TRBV5-3 is given ORF status, its function remaining uncertain. The CDR3 is made up of 13 amino acids. Trimming shortened V by 3 bases and J by 8 bases, and 13 bases separated the two germline ends. The CDR3 loop reads CARSCGLRLTQYF. The CDR3 region has the DNA TGTGCCAGAAGCTGCGGACTCCGGCTTACGCAGTATTTT.

For the CDR3, the DNA is TGTGCCAGCAGCCGTAGCGGGAGGGCCTTGGAGACCCAGTACTTC. It is translated as CASSRSGRALETQYF. The gene calls are TRBV14 and TRBJ2-5, with 11 bases identical to TRBD2. V shed 4 bases and J 5 bases; nucleotides not matched to a gene: 6. The germline gives CDR1 SGHDN, CDR2 FVKESK. There are 15 residues in the CDR3.

The V gene is TRBV29-1, the J gene TRBJ1-2; D unclear. V was cut by 8 bases and J by 8 bases, with 18 bases left in between. Germline V gene data show CDR1 as SQVTM and CDR2 as ANQGSEA. The CDR3 is 12 amino acids. CDR3 sequence reads: CSSSRGEGGYTF. The DNA of the CDR3 is TGCAGCAGTTCAAGAGGAGAAGGCGGCTACACCTTC.

The chain employs TRBV5-6 and TRBJ2-2; the D gene is possibly TRBD2 (5 bases). The CDR3 has 13 amino acids. Looked up from germline, CDR1 is SGHDT and CDR2 is YYEEEE. V was pared by 3 bases and J by 5 bases, with 8 bases between. Written as DNA, the CDR3 is TGTGCCAGCAGCTGGAGAGGGACCGGGGAGCTGTTTTTT. Its protein product is CASSWRGTGELFF.

This clone was observed a single time. J is TRBJ2-7 and V is TRBV7-2; D is undetermined. Trimming shortened V by 5 bases and J by 7 bases, and 12 bases separated the two germline ends. The CDR3 is made up of 12 amino acids. CDR1 is SGHTA and CDR2 is FQGNSA in the germline V gene. The CDR3 DNA sequence: TGTGCCAGCAGCCCCGGCCGGTGGGAGCAGTACTTC. This encodes CASSPGRWEQYF.

This chain links TRBV19 with TRBJ1-5; possibly TRBD1 for D (5 bases). Trimming took off 7 bases at V and 4 bases at J, with 23 bases between the two ends. This CDR3 spans 17 amino acids. Germline V CDR1 and CDR2: LNHDA, SQIVND (reference sequence). CDR3 sequence (DNA): TGTGCCAGTAACACACCTTCTGGGACGGCCGGGAATCAGCCCCAGCATTTT. Its translation is CASNTPSGTAGNQPQHF.

The chain carries TRBV6-5 and TRBJ2-7, with 8 positions matching TRBD2. CDR3 length: 15 residues. Per the germline V gene, CDR1 is MNHEY and CDR2 is SVGAGI. V was clipped by 4 bases and J by 2 bases; unmatched bases: 7. CDR3 nucleotide sequence: TGTGCCAGCAGTTTCAGGCGGGAGGCCACCTACGAGCAGTACTTC. Translating it yields CASSFRREATYEQYF.

The rearrangement links TRBV5-1 to TRBJ1-1, with 9 bases matching TRBD1. J was trimmed by 5 bases and V by 0 bases; bases with no gene match: 8. CDR1 and CDR2 (germline): SGHRS, YFSETQ. This CDR3 has 16 amino acids. The chain's CDR3 is CASSLVPGQGRTEAFF. The CDR3 coding sequence is TGCGCCAGCAGCTTGGTACCGGGACAGGGAAGGACTGAAGCTTTCTTT.

V usage is TRBV30 and J usage is TRBJ1-1, with no clear D. The germline V and J ends were trimmed by 1 base and 4 bases, with 10 bases remaining between them. The CDR3 is 13 residues long. Germline assignment: CDR1 GTSNPN and CDR2 SVGIG (reference sequence). CDR3 DNA: TGTGCCTGGAGTGGCAGGCTAAGCACTGAAGCTTTCTTT. Residues: CAWSGRLSTEAFF.

The V gene is TRBV28, the J gene TRBJ2-2; perhaps TRBD1 as D (5 bases). Trimming stripped 2 bases from V and 5 bases from J, with 12 bases between. The CDR3 contains 15 residues. Germline V gives CDR1 MDHEN, CDR2 SYDVKM. CDR3 nucleotides: TGTGCCAGCAGTTTACGGACACTTGTAACCGGGGAGCTGTTTTTT. It is translated as CASSLRTLVTGELFF.

The rearrangement links TRBV6-4 to TRBJ2-3; 7 bases are shared with TRBD2. CDR3 size: 13 residues. Germline V gives CDR1 MRHNA, CDR2 SNTAGT. Unmatched junction bases numbered 1, after V lost 3 bases and J lost 4 bases. In DNA, the CDR3 is TGTGCCAGCAGTGAAACTAGCGCAGATACGCAGTATTTT. It translates to CASSETSADTQYF.

The count of this clone is one. The chain is built from TRBV2 and TRBJ2-3, with TRBD2 matching over 11 bases. CDR1 SNHLY and CDR2 FYNNEI come from the germline V gene. This CDR3 has 15 amino acids. Losses at the gene ends were 6 bases for V and 5 bases for J; bases not matched to a gene: 7. CDR3 amino acids: CASRSRLAGLDTQYF. In DNA, the CDR3 is TGTGCCAGCAGGAGCCGACTAGCGGGGCTAGATACGCAGTATTTT.

CDR3 coding DNA: TGTGCCAGCAGCCAATTGGCGGGAGCGGACGGGGAGCTGTTTTTT. Its protein product is CASSQLAGADGELFF. The chain has TRBV16 and TRBJ2-2; 7 bases are shared with TRBD2. Germline CDR1 and CDR2: KGHSY and FQNENV. The CDR3 runs to 15 residues. Trimming cost V 1 base and J 7 bases; bases outside gene matches: 6.

The chain links TRBV13 to TRBJ2-6; D is uncertain. The CDR3 is made up of 15 amino acids. CDR1 is PRHDT, CDR2 FYEKMQ, per germline (reference sequence). The V end was cut by 3 bases, the J end by 2 bases, with 8 bases between. The CDR3 coding sequence is TGTGCCAGCAGCTTCCCACTCACTGGGGCCAACGTCCTGACTTTC. Protein product: CASSFPLTGANVLTF.

CDR3 amino acids: CASSEAGQGWDIQYF. The CDR3 DNA reads TGTGCCAGCAGTGAAGCGGGACAGGGTTGGGACATTCAGTACTTC. The genes are TRBV6-1 and TRBJ2-4; TRBD1 agrees at 9 bases. This CDR3 contains 15 residues. The junction had 5 bases not matched to a gene; V was cut back by 0 bases and J by 8 bases. The germline CDR1 and CDR2 sequences are MNHNS and SASEGT.